This paragraph reports one T cell receptor beta chain. CDR3 length equals 13 residues. Germline V lookup: CDR1 SEHNR, CDR2 FQNEAQ (reference sequence). V lost 5 bases to trimming and J lost 7 bases; unmatched junction nucleotides: 4. This sample is drawn from a study of a mutant IDH1 vaccine in newly diagnosed glioma. Study information: Treated patients showed a male proportion of 62.5%, a female proportion of roughly 40%, and a mean age of 40.4 years. Patients had received radiotherapy, temozolomide, or both previously, most receiving both.

Libraries were prepared by immunoSEQ multiplex PCR; TCRdb keeps only in-frame clonotypes and omits some of them. The data contain around 100,000 clones, roughly 82% of them singletons. Time point of the sample: baseline, week 1 (first vaccination visit). Described treatment: pre-vaccination baseline after standard-of-care therapy. New WHO grade 3 or 4 astrocytomas that were IDH1-mutant and ATRX-lost occurred in the donors. The rearrangement joins TRBV7-9 to TRBJ1-4; 7 positions match TRBD1. This TCR derives from a middle-aged man with glioma. Some clones in this sample may be carry-over from other donors' samples. Material: PBMCs, obtained from a glioma patient treated with radiotherapy, temozolomide or both. The CDR3 region has the DNA TGTGCCAGCAGCATTAGACAGGGTGAAAAACTGTTTTTT. Its protein is CASSIRQGEKLFF.